The TCR beta chain described here comes from a study of cytomegalovirus exposure and HLA in healthy donors. Study-level points and caveats: An ancestry cluster, one associated with Asian ancestry, reportedly showed fewer N-insertions than the approximately 650-donor mean in a later analysis. A later analysis showed that HLA-associated TCR beta chains had undergone more clonal expansion than equally common others. The authors later found TCR association rates varying by HLA locus, with DRB1 most and HLA-C fewest.

Germline loops: CDR1 SGHVS, CDR2 FQNEAQ. The ends were cut back, 3 bases at V and 1 base at J, with 13 bases in the middle. The CDR3 consists of 16 residues. For this clone: Its target is unknown. In the same sample, other DNA sequences code for this CDR3.

PCR primers comprised 60 Vbeta and 13 Jbeta primers. The data were produced by immunoSEQ multiplex PCR, yet TCRdb's version contains in-frame clones alone and is incomplete. The sample data list under 200,000 clones. The V gene is TRBV7-8, the J gene TRBJ1-5; tentative D call: TRBD1 (6 bases). Material for sequencing was PBMCs. The TCR sequence derives from a woman under 30 in good health and CMV-seropositive. CDR3 sequence (DNA): TGTGCCAGCAGCTTTCTGGCGGGGGCAAGCAATCAGCCCCAGCATTTT. This codes for CASSFLAGASNQPQHF.